This is a list of T cell receptor beta chains from one sample in a study of T cell repertoires in cytomegalovirus infection. TCRdb independently ran MiXCR on the reads; one entry per CDR3 protein. The sample shows 900,000 to 950,000 distinct CDR3 sequences, approximately 31% of them seen only once. No antigen has been assigned to these receptors. The source material was cultured CD8+ T cells from PBMCs, sampled from culture after CMV antigen stimulation. These receptors were obtained from a human donor in good health (CMV status not recorded). Some clones in this sample may be carry-over from other donors' samples. CDR3s include the opening cysteine and the closing phenylalanine or tryptophan. Each record gives: V gene, clone size, J gene, D gene, CDR3 DNA, CDR3 protein. The D gene is left open where the match is weak. Size is stated for part of the rows, as once, few or many counts, or as a class when the clone is expanded.

V: TRBV14; size: few; J: TRBJ2-1; D: .; DNA: TGTGCCAGCAGCCAAGAGTGGGAGCAGTTCTTC; CDR3: CASSQEWEQFF
V: TRBV7-6; size: .; J: TRBJ1-1; D: .; DNA: TGTGCCATTAGCCTTCTTGTGAACACTGAAGCTTTCTTT; CDR3: CAISLLVNTEAFF
V: TRBV6-6; size: .; J: TRBJ1-5; D: .; DNA: TGTGCCAGCAGTGACTCCAGGGGTGCCAATCAGCCCCAGCATTTT; CDR3: CASSDSRGANQPQHF
V: TRBV5-4; size: few; J: TRBJ2-3; D: .; DNA: TGTGCCAGCAGCTCGAGGGGGGAACCCACAGATACGCAGTATTTT; CDR3: CASSSRGEPTDTQYF
V: TRBV2; size: .; J: TRBJ2-4; D: .; DNA: TGTGCCAGCAGTGCAGTGGGAACTAGCACCAAAAACATTCAGTACTTC; CDR3: CASSAVGTSTKNIQYF
V: TRBV7-6; size: once; J: TRBJ1-1; D: .; DNA: TGTGCTAGCAGCCTCATCGGACAGCTTGAAGCTTTCTTT; CDR3: CASSLIGQLEAFF
V: TRBV7-9; size: few; J: TRBJ1-2; D: .; DNA: TGTGCCAGCAGCTTAGCTGGGGGTGCGTATGGCTACACCTTC; CDR3: CASSLAGGAYGYTF
V: TRBV7-8; size: many; J: TRBJ1-5; D: TRBD1; DNA: TGTGCCAGCAGTCTTGACAGGGACAATCAGCCCCAGCATTTT; CDR3: CASSLDRDNQPQHF
V: TRBV12-3/TRBV12-4; size: .; J: TRBJ2-3; D: .; DNA: TGTGCCAGCAGCCAGGGTATCCGGTCGGCGCAGTATTTT; CDR3: CASSQGIRSAQYF
V: TRBV28; size: .; J: TRBJ1-1; D: .; DNA: TGTGCCAGCAGTCCCACACCGACAGAGTCTGAAGCTTTCTTT; CDR3: CASSPTPTESEAFF
V: TRBV7-9; size: many; J: TRBJ2-1; D: .; DNA: TGTGCCAGCAGCTTAGATGTAGATGAGCAGTTCTTC; CDR3: CASSLDVDEQFF
V: TRBV20-1; size: .; J: TRBJ2-5; D: .; DNA: TGCAGTGTGGTTCAAGAGACCCAGTACTTC; CDR3: CSVVQETQYF
V: TRBV6-1; size: many; J: TRBJ2-2; D: .; DNA: TGTGCCAGCAGTGAGTGGGTTTACACCGGGGAGCTGTTTTTT; CDR3: CASSEWVYTGELFF
V: TRBV28; size: .; J: TRBJ1-1; D: .; DNA: TGTGCCAGCAGTTTTCAACGATGGACTGAAGCTTTCTTT; CDR3: CASSFQRWTEAFF
V: TRBV6-1; size: .; J: TRBJ2-3; D: .; DNA: TGTGCCTATCGGCAAGCGGATACGCAGTATTTT; CDR3: CAYRQADTQYF
V: TRBV12-3/TRBV12-4; size: .; J: TRBJ1-1; D: .; DNA: TGTGCCAGCTACGGTGGGGATAGCACTGAAGCTTTCTTT; CDR3: CASYGGDSTEAFF
V: TRBV23-1; size: .; J: TRBJ2-2; D: .; DNA: TGCGCCAGCAGTCAATCTTCCTTGATCACTCCCACCGGGGAGCTGTTTTTT; CDR3: CASSQSSLITPTGELFF
V: TRBV7-6; size: .; J: TRBJ2-1; D: TRBD1; DNA: TGTGCCAGCGGGACAGGGTCCGGCAATGAGCAGTTCTTC; CDR3: CASGTGSGNEQFF
V: TRBV6-2/TRBV6-3; size: .; J: TRBJ2-3; D: TRBD1; DNA: TGTGCCAGCAGTTACACGCAGGGGGGCACAGATACGCAGTATTTT; CDR3: CASSYTQGGTDTQYF
V: TRBV7-3; size: .; J: TRBJ2-1; D: .; DNA: TGTGCCAGCAGCTTAATAATTAATGAGCAGTTCTTC; CDR3: CASSLIINEQFF
V: TRBV9; size: .; J: TRBJ2-1; D: TRBD2; DNA: TGTGCCAGCAGCGTAACTAGCGGGTACAATGAGCAGTTCTTC; CDR3: CASSVTSGYNEQFF
V: TRBV7-7; size: .; J: TRBJ2-5; D: .; DNA: TGTGCTAGCAGCTTAGAGAAGGGTTGGGAGACCCAGTACTTC; CDR3: CASSLEKGWETQYF
V: TRBV7-6; size: many; J: TRBJ2-5; D: .; DNA: TGTGCCAGCAGCTTAGTTGCCAGTGACCAAGAGACCCAGTACTTC; CDR3: CASSLVASDQETQYF
V: TRBV7-6; size: few; J: TRBJ1-4; D: .; DNA: TGTGCCAGCAGCCCAGAGTGGGGGGCGACTAATGAAAAACTGTTTTTT; CDR3: CASSPEWGATNEKLFF
V: TRBV7-9; size: many; J: TRBJ2-7; D: .; DNA: TGTGCCAGCAGCTCCTCCCCCAGAAGAAGGTACGAGCAGTACTTC; CDR3: CASSSSPRRRYEQYF
V: TRBV6-5; size: .; J: TRBJ1-2; D: .; DNA: TGTGCCAGCAGTTACGTTTCCAAGGGGGTTGACTACACCTTC; CDR3: CASSYVSKGVDYTF
V: TRBV27; size: few; J: TRBJ2-1; D: TRBD2; DNA: TGTGCCAGCAGGAACGGGGGGACTATCAATGAGCAGTTCTTC; CDR3: CASRNGGTINEQFF